The rows below give T cell receptor beta chains drawn from one sample of a study of beta chain features in type 1 diabetes. TCRdb keeps only in-frame clones here, not all; method: immunoSEQ multiplex PCR. The profile shows hundreds of thousands of clones, roughly 15% of them singletons. Input material: naive CD4+ T cells from blood. All receptors derive from a woman under 30 in good health. Both conserved end residues are part of each CDR3. A D gene is named only where the DNA matches it firmly. Some rows mark clone size as missing; the rest say once, few, many or name a class of expanded clone.

TRBJ2-6,few,NA,TRBV19,CASSRLHSGANVLTF,TGTGCCAGTAGTAGACTCCATTCTGGGGCCAACGTCCTGACTTTC
TRBJ2-5,NA,TRBD1,TRBV6-5,CASSRRTGRSQYF,TGTGCCAGCAGTCGCAGGACAGGGCGAAGCCAGTACTTC
TRBJ2-1,many,NA,TRBV5-4,CASSLVRNEQFF,TGTGCCAGCAGCTTGGTCCGCAATGAGCAGTTCTTC
TRBJ2-1,few,TRBD2,TRBV5-1,CASSLRTSGFYNEQFF,TGCGCCAGCAGCTTACGGACTAGCGGGTTCTACAATGAGCAGTTCTTC
TRBJ2-6,NA,NA,TRBV19,CASSVRLLGSSGANVLTF,TGTGCCAGTAGTGTCCGGCTGTTGGGCTCTTCTGGGGCCAACGTCCTGACTTTC
TRBJ2-7,NA,TRBD2,TRBV7-2,CASSLRPGGTRSYEQYF,TGTGCCAGCAGCTTAAGACCGGGGGGTACAAGGTCCTACGAGCAGTACTTC
TRBJ1-2,few,TRBD1,TRBV13,CASSLLGQGSHTF,TGTGCCAGCAGCTTACTGGGACAGGGTTCCCACACCTTC
TRBJ2-7,few,TRBD1,TRBV28,CASRTGLTYEQYF,TGTGCCTCCAGGACAGGGCTTACCTACGAGCAGTACTTC
TRBJ2-7,NA,NA,TRBV2,CASSPIRAAVYEQYF,TGTGCCAGCAGCCCGATTAGAGCTGCGGTCTACGAGCAGTACTTC
TRBJ1-5,NA,NA,TRBV15,CATSRDGQIGQPQHF,TGTGCCACCAGCAGAGATGGACAGATTGGTCAGCCCCAGCATTTT
TRBJ2-1,NA,NA,TRBV7-3,CASSPGTQQFF,TGTGCCAGCAGCCCCGGGACCCAGCAGTTCTTC
TRBJ2-5,NA,NA,TRBV6-5,CASSYSGNSYQETQYF,TGTGCCAGCAGTTACTCGGGCAACTCGTACCAAGAGACCCAGTACTTC
TRBJ2-7,few,TRBD1,TRBV15,CATSRDFGTADYEQYF,TGTGCCACCAGCAGAGATTTCGGGACAGCCGACTACGAGCAGTACTTC
TRBJ2-7,few,TRBD1,TRBV11-2,CASSTGTGSSYEQYF,TGTGCCAGCAGTACCGGGACAGGAAGCTCCTACGAGCAGTACTTC
TRBJ2-2,NA,TRBD2,TRBV7-9,CASSQGSSGNTGELFF,TGTGCCAGCAGCCAAGGGTCTAGCGGGAACACCGGGGAGCTGTTTTTT
TRBJ2-7,NA,NA,TRBV28,CASSALPQREQYF,TGTGCCAGCAGTGCCCTCCCACAGCGGGAGCAGTACTTC
TRBJ2-7,few,NA,TRBV7-2,CASSSPGEWRQYF,TGTGCCAGCAGCTCGCCAGGGGAATGGCGGCAGTACTTC
TRBJ2-1,few,TRBD2,TRBV28,CASSLAGGSEQFF,TGTGCCAGCAGTTTAGCGGGAGGATCCGAGCAGTTCTTC
TRBJ1-2,NA,TRBD1,TRBV27,CASRDSLYGYTF,TGTGCCAGCCGGGACAGCCTATATGGCTACACCTTC
TRBJ2-6,few,NA,TRBV2,CASSEFSGANVLTF,TGTGCCAGCAGCGAATTTTCTGGGGCCAACGTCCTGACTTTC
TRBJ1-2,few,NA,TRBV18,CASSPLRGQHYGYTF,TGTGCCAGCTCACCACTTAGGGGCCAACACTATGGCTACACCTTC
TRBJ2-6,few,NA,TRBV5-1,CASSSAAGGANVLTF,TGCGCCAGCAGCTCCGCCGCGGGAGGGGCCAACGTCCTGACTTTC
TRBJ2-1,NA,TRBD2,TRBV15,CATSRGLAGVNNEQFF,TGTGCCACCAGCCGGGGGTTAGCGGGAGTGAACAATGAGCAGTTCTTC
TRBJ2-5,few,TRBD1,TRBV10-3,CASSRDRVGETQYF,TGTGCCAGCAGTCGGGACAGGGTGGGAGAGACCCAGTACTTC
TRBJ1-2,few,NA,TRBV28,CASSRAPLTSNGYTF,TGTGCCAGCAGCCGGGCCCCCCTTACGTCAAATGGCTACACCTTC
TRBJ1-2,NA,NA,TRBV2,CASSDQGSHYGYTF,TGTGCCAGCAGTGACCAGGGGTCCCACTATGGCTACACCTTC
TRBJ1-2,NA,NA,TRBV28,CASSLGQDGYTF,TGTGCCAGCAGTTTGGGTCAGGATGGCTACACCTTC
TRBJ1-1,few,NA,TRBV6-6,CASSRQWGMNTEAFF,TGTGCCAGCAGCAGACAGTGGGGTATGAACACTGAAGCTTTCTTT
TRBJ2-2,NA,NA,TRBV27,CASSSNANTGELFF,TGTGCCAGCAGTTCAAACGCGAACACCGGGGAGCTGTTTTTT
TRBJ2-6,NA,NA,TRBV5-4,CASSLAGWDPGANVLTF,TGTGCCAGCAGCTTGGCGGGTTGGGATCCTGGGGCCAACGTCCTGACTTTC
TRBJ2-7,few,TRBD1,TRBV6-6,CASSSGGQGHEQYF,TGTGCCAGCAGCTCTGGAGGACAGGGCCACGAGCAGTACTTC
TRBJ2-7,NA,NA,TRBV7-2,CASRLSPGGPYEQYF,TGTGCCAGCAGGCTGAGCCCCGGGGGGCCCTACGAGCAGTACTTC
TRBJ2-7,few,NA,TRBV7-2,CASSLAPWTPDSYEQYF,TGTGCCAGCAGCTTAGCCCCTTGGACTCCTGATTCCTACGAGCAGTACTTC
TRBJ1-4,NA,TRBD1,TRBV27,CASSRGQGFRKLFF,TGTGCCAGCAGTAGGGGACAGGGTTTTCGAAAACTGTTTTTT
TRBJ1-1,few,NA,TRBV5-4,CASSRPGTPNTEAFF,TGTGCCAGCAGCCGTCCCGGGACACCAAACACTGAAGCTTTCTTT
TRBJ2-3,NA,TRBD1,TRBV15,CATSRGGQGADTQYF,TGTGCCACCAGCAGAGGGGGACAGGGTGCAGATACGCAGTATTTT
TRBJ2-1,NA,NA,TRBV15,CATSRDRFRSNEQFF,TGTGCCACCAGCAGAGATCGATTTCGGAGTAATGAGCAGTTCTTC
TRBJ2-2,few,NA,TRBV18,CASSVLASDTGELFF,TGTGCCAGCTCAGTTCTAGCGTCGGACACCGGGGAGCTGTTTTTT
TRBJ2-1,NA,TRBD1,TRBV25-1,CASTSDRVVGEQFF,TGTGCCAGCACAAGCGACAGGGTGGTGGGTGAGCAGTTCTTC
TRBJ1-2,NA,TRBD1,TRBV28,CASSSLGQAYGYTF,TGTGCCAGCAGTTCCCTTGGACAGGCGTATGGCTACACCTTC
TRBJ2-1,NA,TRBD2,TRBV27,CASSPLGSGRGNEQFF,TGTGCCAGCAGTCCGCTTGGTAGCGGGAGAGGGAATGAGCAGTTCTTC
TRBJ2-7,few,NA,TRBV7-9,CASSHTYEQYF,TGTGCCAGCAGCCACACCTACGAGCAGTACTTC
TRBJ1-2,few,NA,TRBV18,CASSPFDGSNYGYTF,TGTGCCAGCTCACCTTTTGACGGTTCTAACTATGGCTACACCTTC
TRBJ2-2,few,NA,TRBV7-2,CASSLARGTVTGELFF,TGTGCCAGCAGCTTAGCTCGAGGAACAGTAACCGGGGAGCTGTTTTTT
TRBJ2-5,NA,TRBD1,TRBV27,CASSLGQGRSETQYF,TGTGCCAGCAGTTTAGGACAGGGGAGATCGGAGACCCAGTACTTC
TRBJ2-3,few,TRBD1,TRBV11-2,CASSVNRDRSTDTQYF,TGTGCCAGCAGCGTAAACCGGGACAGGAGCACAGATACGCAGTATTTT
TRBJ2-1,NA,NA,TRBV4-2,CASSLPGTVPVVQFF,TGTGCCAGCAGCCTGCCCGGGACGGTGCCCGTTGTCCAGTTCTTC